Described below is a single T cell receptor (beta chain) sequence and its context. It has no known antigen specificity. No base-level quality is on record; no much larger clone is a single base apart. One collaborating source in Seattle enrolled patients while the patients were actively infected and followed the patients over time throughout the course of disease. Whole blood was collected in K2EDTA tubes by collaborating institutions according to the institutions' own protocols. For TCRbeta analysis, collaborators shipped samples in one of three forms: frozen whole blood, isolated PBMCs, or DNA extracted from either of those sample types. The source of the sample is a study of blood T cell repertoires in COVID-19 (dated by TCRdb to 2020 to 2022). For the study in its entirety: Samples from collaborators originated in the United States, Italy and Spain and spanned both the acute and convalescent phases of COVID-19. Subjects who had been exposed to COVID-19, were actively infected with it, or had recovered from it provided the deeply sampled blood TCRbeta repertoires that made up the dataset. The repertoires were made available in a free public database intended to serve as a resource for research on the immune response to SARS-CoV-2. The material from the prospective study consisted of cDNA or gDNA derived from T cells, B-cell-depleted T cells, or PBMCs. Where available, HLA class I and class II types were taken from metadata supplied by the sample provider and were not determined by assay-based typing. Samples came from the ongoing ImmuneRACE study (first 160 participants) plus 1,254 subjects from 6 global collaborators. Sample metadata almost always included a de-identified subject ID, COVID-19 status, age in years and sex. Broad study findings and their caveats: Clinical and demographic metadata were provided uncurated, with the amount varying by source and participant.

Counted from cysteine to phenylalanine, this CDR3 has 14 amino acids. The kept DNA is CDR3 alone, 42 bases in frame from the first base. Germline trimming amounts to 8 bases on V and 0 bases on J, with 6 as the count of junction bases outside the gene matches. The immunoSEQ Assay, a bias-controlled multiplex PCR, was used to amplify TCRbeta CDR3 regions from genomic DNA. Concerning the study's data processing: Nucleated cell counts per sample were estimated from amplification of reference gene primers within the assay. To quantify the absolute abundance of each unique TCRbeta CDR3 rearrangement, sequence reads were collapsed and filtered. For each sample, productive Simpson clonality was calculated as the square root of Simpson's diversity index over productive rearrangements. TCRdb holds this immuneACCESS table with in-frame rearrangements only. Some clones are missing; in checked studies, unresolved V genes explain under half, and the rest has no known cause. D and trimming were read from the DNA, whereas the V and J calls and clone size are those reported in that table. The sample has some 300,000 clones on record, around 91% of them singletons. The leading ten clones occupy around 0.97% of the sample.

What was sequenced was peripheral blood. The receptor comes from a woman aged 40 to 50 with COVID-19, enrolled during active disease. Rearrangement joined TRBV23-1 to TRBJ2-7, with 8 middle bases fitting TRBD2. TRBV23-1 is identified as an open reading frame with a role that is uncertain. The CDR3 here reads CASPPRGGSYEQYF. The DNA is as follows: TGCGCCAGCCCCCCCCGGGGGGGCTCCTACGAGCAGTACTTC.